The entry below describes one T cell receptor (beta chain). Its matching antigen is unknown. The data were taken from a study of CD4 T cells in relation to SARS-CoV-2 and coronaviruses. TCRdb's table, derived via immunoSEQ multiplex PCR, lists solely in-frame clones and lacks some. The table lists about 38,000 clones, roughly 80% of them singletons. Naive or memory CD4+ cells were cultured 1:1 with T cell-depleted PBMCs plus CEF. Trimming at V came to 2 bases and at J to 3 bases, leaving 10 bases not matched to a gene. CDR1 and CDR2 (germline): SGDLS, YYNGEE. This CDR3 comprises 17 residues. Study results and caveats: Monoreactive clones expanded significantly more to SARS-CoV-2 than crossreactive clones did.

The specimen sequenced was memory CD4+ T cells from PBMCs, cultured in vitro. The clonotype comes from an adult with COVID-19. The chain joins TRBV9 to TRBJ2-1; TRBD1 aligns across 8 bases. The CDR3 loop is CASSVDRTGLGYNEQFF. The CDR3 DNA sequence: TGTGCCAGCAGCGTGGACAGGACAGGGCTTGGCTACAATGAGCAGTTCTTC.